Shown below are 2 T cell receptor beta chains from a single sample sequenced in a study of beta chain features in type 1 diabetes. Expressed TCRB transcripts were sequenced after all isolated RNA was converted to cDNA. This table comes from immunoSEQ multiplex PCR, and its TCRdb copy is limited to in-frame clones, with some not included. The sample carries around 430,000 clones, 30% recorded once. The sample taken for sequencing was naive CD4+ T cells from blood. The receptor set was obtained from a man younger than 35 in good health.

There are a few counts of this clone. CDR3 DNA sequence: TGTGCCAGTAGTACCCGGAAGCACTTGGAGCAGTACTTC. Amino acid sequence: CASSTRKHLEQYF. The rearrangement uses TRBV19 and TRBJ2-7, with D uncertain. Germline CDR1 is LNHDA and CDR2 is SQIVND (reference sequence). Trimming took 4 bases from V and 7 from J, leaving 14 bases between them. This CDR3 has 13 amino acids.

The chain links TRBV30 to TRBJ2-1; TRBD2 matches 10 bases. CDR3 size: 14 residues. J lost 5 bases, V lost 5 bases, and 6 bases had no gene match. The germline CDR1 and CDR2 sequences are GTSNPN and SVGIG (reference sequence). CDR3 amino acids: CAWGAGLANNEQFF. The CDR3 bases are TGTGCCTGGGGTGCGGGACTAGCGAACAATGAGCAGTTCTTC.